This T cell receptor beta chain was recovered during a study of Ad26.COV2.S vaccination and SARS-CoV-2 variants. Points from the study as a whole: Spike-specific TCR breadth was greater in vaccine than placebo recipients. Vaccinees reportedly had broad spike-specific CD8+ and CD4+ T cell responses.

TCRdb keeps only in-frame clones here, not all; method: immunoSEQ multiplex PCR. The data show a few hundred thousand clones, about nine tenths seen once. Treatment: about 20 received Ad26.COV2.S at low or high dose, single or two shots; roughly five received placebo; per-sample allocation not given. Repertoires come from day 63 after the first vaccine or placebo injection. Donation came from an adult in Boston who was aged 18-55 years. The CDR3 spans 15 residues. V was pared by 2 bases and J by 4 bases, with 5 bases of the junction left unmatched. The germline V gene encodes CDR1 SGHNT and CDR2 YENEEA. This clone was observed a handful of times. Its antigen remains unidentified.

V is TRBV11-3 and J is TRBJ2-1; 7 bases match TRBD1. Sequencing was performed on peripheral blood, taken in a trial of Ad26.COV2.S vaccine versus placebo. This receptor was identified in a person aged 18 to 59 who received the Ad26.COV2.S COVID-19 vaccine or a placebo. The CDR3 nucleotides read TGTGCCAGCAGCTTATCGGGACAGCGTTACAATGAGCAGTTCTTC. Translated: CASSLSGQRYNEQFF.